The 7 T cell receptor beta chains below all came from one sample that was sequenced in a study of cytomegalovirus exposure and HLA in healthy donors. This PCR relied on a set of 60 Vbeta primers and 13 Jbeta primers. Some clones are missing from TCRdb's copy, which holds only in-frame ones; the method was immunoSEQ multiplex PCR. In the table there are fewer than 150,000 clones, about 78% of which are singletons. Sequences were obtained from PBMCs. The receptors stem from a man between 18 and 29 years old in good health and CMV-seronegative.

CDR3: CSARDHPGYTF. CDR3 sequence (DNA): TGCAGTGCGCGGGATCACCCCGGCTACACCTTC. The chain employs TRBV20-1 and TRBJ1-2; D not certain. Germline V lookup: CDR1 DFQATT, CDR2 SNEGSKA (reference sequence). V was pared by 6 bases and J by 8 bases, with 13 bases between. The CDR3 consists of 11 residues.

This chain connects TRBV18 to TRBJ2-7; 7 bases line up with TRBD2. Losses at the gene ends were 5 bases for V and 3 bases for J; bases not matched to a gene: 10. Germline V gene sequence: CDR1 KGHSH, CDR2 LQKENI. CDR3 length: 15 amino acids. CDR3 loop: CASSDEAGTNYEQYF. CDR3 in DNA: TGTGCCAGCTCAGACGAAGCGGGGACTAACTACGAGCAGTACTTC.

This chain connects TRBV7-7 to TRBJ2-5; 8 positions agree with TRBD1. The CDR3 extends over 14 amino acids. With V trimmed by 6 bases and J by 5 bases, 8 bases remained unmatched. Germline loops: CDR1 SSHAT, CDR2 FNYEAQ (reference sequence). CDR3 DNA: TGTGCCAGCAGTCCGACAGGGGACGGCGAGACCCAGTACTTC. Residues: CASSPTGDGETQYF.

The chain uses TRBV9 and TRBJ2-2, with D maybe TRBD2 (6 bases). Trimming pared 0 bases from V and 1 base from J, leaving 10 bases between. Germline V gene sequence: CDR1 SGDLS, CDR2 YYNGEE. The CDR3 extends over 16 amino acids. The CDR3 is CASSVGSGVNTGELFF. The CDR3 nucleotides read TGTGCCAGCAGCGTAGGGTCGGGGGTGAACACCGGGGAGCTGTTTTTT.

This clone was counted only a few times. J is TRBJ2-7 and V is TRBV6-1, with a tentative D call TRBD2 (5 bases). The CDR3 has 14 residues. Deletions cut 1 base from V and 5 bases from J, with 12 bases between. Per the germline V gene, CDR1 is MNHNS and CDR2 is SASEGT. For the CDR3, the DNA is TGTGCCAGCAGTGAAGGAGGGATTGTCGACGAGCAGTACTTC. As protein: CASSEGGIVDEQYF.

The chain recombines TRBV6-1 with TRBJ2-1; 11 bases match TRBD2. After removal of 5 bases from V and 5 bases from J, the junction contained 5 bases not matched to a gene. CDR3 length equals 15 residues. CDR1 is MNHNS, CDR2 SASEGT, per germline. CDR3 amino acids: CASSPGLAANNEQFF. CDR3 coding DNA: TGTGCCAGCAGTCCGGGACTAGCGGCAAACAATGAGCAGTTCTTC.

The rearrangement uses TRBV6-1 and TRBJ2-3, with 11 bases identical to TRBD1. The CDR3 loop spans 15 amino acids. The junction had 4 bases not matched to a gene; V was cut back by 6 bases and J by 2 bases. CDR1 is MNHNS and CDR2 is SASEGT in the germline V gene. CDR3 in DNA: TGTGCCAGCAGGGGGGACAGGGGGAACACAGATACGCAGTATTTT. The encoded protein is CASRGDRGNTDTQYF.